Below, 14 T cell receptor beta chains from the same sample are listed, as sequenced in a study of blood T cell repertoires in COVID-19. This table comes from immunoSEQ multiplex PCR, and its TCRdb copy is limited to in-frame clones, with some not included. The sample lists roughly 60,000 clones; 70% to 85% were seen once. The sequencing input was peripheral blood. All receptors come from a man aged 55 to 70 with acute or convalescent COVID-19.

The genes are TRBV2 and TRBJ2-7, with D tentatively TRBD1 (5 bases). Trimming removed 7 bases from V and 3 bases from J, with 10 bases in between. Germline V gene data show CDR1 as SNHLY and CDR2 as FYNNEI. This CDR3 contains 12 residues. The CDR3 nucleotides are TGTGCCAGCAAAGGCAGGGTCTACGAGCAGTACTTC. Its protein is CASKGRVYEQYF.

The genes are TRBV24-1 and TRBJ2-7; TRBD2 matches at 11 bases. V lost 4 bases to trimming and J lost 3 bases; unmatched junction nucleotides: 4. Germline V gene sequence: CDR1 KGHDR, CDR2 SFDVKD. This CDR3 contains 15 residues. The CDR3 protein is CATSDSGTSGYEQYF. The DNA for the CDR3 is TGTGCCACCAGTGACTCCGGGACTAGCGGCTACGAGCAGTACTTC.

The V and J genes are TRBV2 and TRBJ1-1; D is uncertain. CDR3 length: 16 residues. The germline gives CDR1 SNHLY, CDR2 FYNNEI. The V end lost 4 bases, the J end lost 4 bases, and 19 bases lay between the germline ends. CDR3 in amino acids: CASSAMRRVVGTEAFF. CDR3 DNA sequence: TGTGCCAGCAGTGCGATGAGGAGGGTTGTGGGCACTGAAGCTTTCTTT. Full variable domain (outside the CDR3, taken from reference TRBV2 and TRBJ1-1): EPEVTQTPSHQVTQMGQEVILRCVPISNHLYFYWYRQILGQKVEFLVSFYNNEISEKSEIFDDQFSVERPDGSNFTLKIRSTKLEDSAMYFCASSAMRRVVGTEAFFGQGTRLTVV.

This chain connects TRBV12-3 or TRBV12-4 to TRBJ1-1; TRBD1 might be the D (6 bases). The V end was cut by 5 bases, the J end by 3 bases, with 10 bases between. This CDR3 spans 13 amino acids. The CDR3 here is CASSRGGYTEAFF. The CDR3 DNA sequence: TGTGCCAGCAGTCGAGGGGGATACACTGAAGCTTTCTTT.

This chain joins TRBV23-1 and TRBJ2-4; tentative D call: TRBD1 (6 bases). TRBV23-1 is designated an ORF whose function remains uncertain. The CDR3 runs to 9 residues. V was cut by 11 bases and J by 16 bases, with 15 bases left in between. CDR3 amino acids: CARGGHNYF. The CDR3 nucleotides read TGCGCCCGTGGGGGCCACAACTACTTC.

This sequence joins TRBV29-1 and TRBJ1-2; D gene uncertain. V lost 0 bases and J lost 5, with 13 bases in between. CDR1 is SQVTM and CDR2 is ANQGSEA in the germline V gene. This CDR3 is built from 14 residues. CDR3: CSVEEEEGLYGYTF. CDR3 DNA: TGCAGCGTTGAAGAGGAGGAAGGGCTTTATGGCTACACCTTC.

The chain links TRBV19 to TRBJ1-2; 7 bases align to TRBD1. Germline CDR1 reads LNHDA; CDR2 reads SQIVND (reference sequence). This CDR3 is built from 15 residues. Trimming removed 7 bases from V and 7 bases from J; junction bases left unmatched: 15. The CDR3 protein is CASNLQGIEFFGYTF. The CDR3 nucleotides read TGTGCCAGTAACTTACAGGGGATTGAGTTTTTTGGCTACACCTTC.

This clone showed up many times. The V gene is TRBV7-8, the J gene TRBJ2-7; possibly TRBD1 for D (7 bases). Germline V lookup: CDR1 SGHVS, CDR2 FQNEAQ. The CDR3 totals 13 residues. Between the trimmed V and J ends, which lost 5 bases and 6 bases, there was a span of 14 bases. In DNA, the CDR3 is TGTGCCAGCAGCGTGCGGGACAGACGCGAGCAGTACTTC. Protein sequence: CASSVRDRREQYF.

The chain links TRBV7-2 to TRBJ1-2; D may be TRBD1 (6 bases). V was cut by 4 bases and J by 8 bases, with 20 bases left in between. The germline V gene encodes CDR1 SGHTA and CDR2 FQGNSA. This CDR3 spans 15 amino acids. CDR3 residues: CASSSSGAGWYGYTF. CDR3 coding DNA: TGTGCCAGCAGCTCCTCAGGGGCTGGGTGGTACGGCTACACCTTC.

The rearrangement joins TRBV5-1 to TRBJ1-6; 9 positions agree with TRBD1. CDR3 length: 14 residues. CDR1 and CDR2 from the germline V gene are SGHRS and YFSETQ. V lost 3 bases and J lost 9; bases outside the gene matches: 4. DNA for the CDR3: TGCGCCAGCAGCTCGGGACAGGGAGGTTCACCCCTCCACTTT. Protein product: CASSSGQGGSPLHF.

This rearrangement joins TRBV5-1 to TRBJ1-1, with D possibly being TRBD1 (5 bases). CDR1 and CDR2 from the germline V gene are SGHRS and YFSETQ. The V end was cut by 5 bases, the J end by 5 bases, with 13 bases between. This CDR3 comprises 13 residues. The CDR3 DNA reads as TGCGCCAGCAGTCAATCAGGGTGGACTGAAGCTTTCTTT. This translates into CASSQSGWTEAFF.

This clone occurred once. The V call is TRBV27, the J call TRBJ2-5; TRBD1 matches 7 bases. Trimming cost V 6 bases and J 2 bases; bases outside gene matches: 9. The CDR3 has 15 amino acids. Germline CDR1 is MNHEY and CDR2 is SMNVEV (reference sequence). CDR3 bases: TGTGCCAGCAGGCCCTCAATGACAGGGCAAGAGACCCAGTACTTC. Its translation is CASRPSMTGQETQYF.

This chain connects TRBV19 to TRBJ2-7; D is ambiguous. This CDR3 comprises 11 residues. V was clipped by 10 bases and J by 1 base, with 8 bases between them. Germline CDR1 reads LNHDA; CDR2 reads SQIVND (reference sequence). CDR3 coding DNA: TGTGCCACCAAGGAGTCCTACGAGCAGTACTTC. Amino acids: CATKESYEQYF.

This chain links TRBV10-3 with TRBJ1-1, with TRBD1 matching 9 bases. CDR3 length: 13 residues. Trimming cost V 7 bases and J 3 bases; bases outside gene matches: 3. Germline lookup yields CDR1 ENHRY and CDR2 SYGVKD. The CDR3 spells CAITGQGYTEAFF. CDR3 DNA sequence: TGTGCCATCACCGGACAGGGGTACACTGAAGCTTTCTTT.